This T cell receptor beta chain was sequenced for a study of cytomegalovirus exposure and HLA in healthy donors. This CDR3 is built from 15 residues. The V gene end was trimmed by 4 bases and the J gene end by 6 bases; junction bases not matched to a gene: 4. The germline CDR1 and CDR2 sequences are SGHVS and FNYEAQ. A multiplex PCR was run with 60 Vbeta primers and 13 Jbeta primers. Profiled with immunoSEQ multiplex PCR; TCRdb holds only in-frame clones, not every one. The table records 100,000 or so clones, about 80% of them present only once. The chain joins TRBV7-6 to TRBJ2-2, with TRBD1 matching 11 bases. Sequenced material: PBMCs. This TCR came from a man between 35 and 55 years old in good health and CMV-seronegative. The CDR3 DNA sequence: TGTGCCAGCAGCTCCGGGACAGGGGGTTCCGGGGAGCTGTTTTTT. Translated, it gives CASSSGTGGSGELFF.